One sample yielded the 3 T cell receptor beta chains listed below, sequenced in a study of technical replicates of blood from several donors. Profiled with immunoSEQ multiplex PCR; TCRdb holds only in-frame clones, not every one. The profile shows around 84,000 clones, roughly 98% of them singletons. Sequencing was carried out using T cells isolated from PBMCs. The receptors here all came from a human donor in good health.

V usage is TRBV18 and J usage is TRBJ1-5, with D unresolved. Trimming pared 6 bases from V and 6 bases from J, leaving 12 bases between. Germline CDR1 KGHSH, CDR2 LQKENI. The CDR3 length is 13 residues. In nucleotides, the CDR3 is TGTGCCAGCTCCCTGGGCCAGACTCAGCCCCAGCATTTT. This translates into CASSLGQTQPQHF. Drawing the rest from reference TRBV18 and TRBJ1-5, the complete variable domain is NAGVMQNPRHLVRRRGQEARLRCSPMKGHSHVYWYRQLPEEGLKFMVYLQKENIIDESGMPKERFSAEFPKEGPSILRIQQVVRGDSAAYFCASSLGQTQPQHFGDGTRLSIL.

This chain connects TRBV5-1 to TRBJ2-2, with 7 bases matching TRBD2. V shed 6 bases and J 1 base; nucleotides not matched to a gene: 24. The CDR3 loop spans 21 amino acids. Per germline, CDR1 SGHRS and CDR2 YFSETQ. The CDR3 here is CASKRNWGEGTLYENTGELFF. CDR3 coding DNA: TGCGCCAGCAAGAGGAATTGGGGGGAGGGGACCCTGTACGAGAACACCGGGGAGCTGTTTTTT. The variable domain in full, completed from reference TRBV5-1 and TRBJ2-2, reads KAGVTQTPRYLIKTRGQQVTLSCSPISGHRSVSWYQQTPGQGLQFLFEYFSETQRNKGNFPGRFSGRQFSNSRSEMNVSTLELGDSALYLCASKRNWGEGTLYENTGELFFGEGSRLTVL.

The V gene is TRBV19, the J gene TRBJ1-4; tentatively, D is TRBD1 (5 bases). The CDR3 extends over 16 amino acids. Germline CDR1 reads LNHDA; CDR2 reads SQIVND (reference sequence). V lost 4 bases, J lost 7 bases, and 19 bases lay in between. The CDR3 sequence is CASSTHQQVRSEKLFF. CDR3 nucleotide sequence: TGTGCCAGTAGTACCCATCAACAGGTCCGTAGTGAAAAACTGTTTTTT.